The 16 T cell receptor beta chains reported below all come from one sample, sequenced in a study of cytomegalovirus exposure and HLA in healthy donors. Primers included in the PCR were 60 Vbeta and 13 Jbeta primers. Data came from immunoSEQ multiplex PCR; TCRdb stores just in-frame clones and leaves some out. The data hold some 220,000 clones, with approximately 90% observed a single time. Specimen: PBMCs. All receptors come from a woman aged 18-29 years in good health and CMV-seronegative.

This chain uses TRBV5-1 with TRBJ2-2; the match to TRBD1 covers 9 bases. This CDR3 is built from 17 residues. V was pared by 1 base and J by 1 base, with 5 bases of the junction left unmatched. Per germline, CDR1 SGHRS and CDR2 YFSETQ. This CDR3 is CASSLRGTGMNTGELFF. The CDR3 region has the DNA TGCGCCAGCAGCTTGAGGGGGACAGGGATGAACACCGGGGAGCTGTTTTTT.

CDR3 in amino acids: CASSIRVGTYQPQHF. Here the CDR3 DNA reads TGTGCCAGCAGTATACGGGTCGGCACCTATCAGCCCCAGCATTTT. V gene TRBV6-6 combines with J gene TRBJ1-5; no definite D call. The CDR3 spans 15 residues. The germline V gene has CDR1 MNHNY and CDR2 SVGAGI (reference sequence). V was shortened by 5 bases and J by 5 bases, with 16 bases between the two germline ends.

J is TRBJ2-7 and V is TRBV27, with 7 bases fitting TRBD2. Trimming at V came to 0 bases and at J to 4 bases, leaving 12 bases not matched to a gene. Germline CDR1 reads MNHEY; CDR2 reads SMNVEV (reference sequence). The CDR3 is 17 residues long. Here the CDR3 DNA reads TGTGCCAGCAGTTTATCGGTACCCACTGCGGGAGTGTACGAGCAGTACTTC. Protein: CASSLSVPTAGVYEQYF.

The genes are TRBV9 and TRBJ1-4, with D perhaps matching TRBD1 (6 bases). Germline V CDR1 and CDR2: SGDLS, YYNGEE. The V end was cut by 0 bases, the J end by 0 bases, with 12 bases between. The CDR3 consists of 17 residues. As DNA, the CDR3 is TGTGCCAGCAGCGTAGCGGACAGACCTGCAACTAATGAAAAACTGTTTTTT. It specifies CASSVADRPATNEKLFF.

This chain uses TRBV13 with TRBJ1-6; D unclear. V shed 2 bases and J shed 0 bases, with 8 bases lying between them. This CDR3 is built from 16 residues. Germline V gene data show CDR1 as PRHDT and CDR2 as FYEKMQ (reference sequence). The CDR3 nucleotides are TGTGCCAGCAGCTTAAGGGAGAGCTCCTATAATTCACCCCTCCACTTT. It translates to CASSLRESSYNSPLHF.

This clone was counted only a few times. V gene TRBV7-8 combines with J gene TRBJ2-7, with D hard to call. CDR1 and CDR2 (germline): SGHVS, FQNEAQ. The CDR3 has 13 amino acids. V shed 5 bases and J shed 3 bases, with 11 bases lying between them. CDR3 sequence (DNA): TGTGCCAGCAGCCTCCCTCCCGTCTACGAGCAGTACTTC. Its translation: CASSLPPVYEQYF.

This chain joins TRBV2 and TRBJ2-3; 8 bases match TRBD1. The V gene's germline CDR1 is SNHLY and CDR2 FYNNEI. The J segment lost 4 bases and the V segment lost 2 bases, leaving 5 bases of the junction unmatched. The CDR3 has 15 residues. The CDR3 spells CASSEPTTGADTQYF. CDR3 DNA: TGTGCCAGCAGTGAACCCACGACAGGGGCAGATACGCAGTATTTT. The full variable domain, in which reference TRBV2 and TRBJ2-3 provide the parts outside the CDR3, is EPEVTQTPSHQVTQMGQEVILRCVPISNHLYFYWYRQILGQKVEFLVSFYNNEISEKSEIFDDQFSVERPDGSNFTLKIRSTKLEDSAMYFCASSEPTTGADTQYFGPGTRLTVL.

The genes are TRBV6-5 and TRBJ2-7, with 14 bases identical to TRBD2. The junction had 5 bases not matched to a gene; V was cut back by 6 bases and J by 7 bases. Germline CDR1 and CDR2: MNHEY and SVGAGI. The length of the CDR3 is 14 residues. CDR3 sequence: CASRLGLAGDEQYF. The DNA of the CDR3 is TGTGCCAGCAGACTGGGACTAGCGGGGGATGAGCAGTACTTC.

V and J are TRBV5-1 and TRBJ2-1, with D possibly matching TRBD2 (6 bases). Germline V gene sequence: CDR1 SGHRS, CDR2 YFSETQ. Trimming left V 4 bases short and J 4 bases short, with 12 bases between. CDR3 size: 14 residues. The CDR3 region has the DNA TGCGCCAGCAGCGAAGAGGGAGGTTACAATGAGCAGTTCTTC. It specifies CASSEEGGYNEQFF. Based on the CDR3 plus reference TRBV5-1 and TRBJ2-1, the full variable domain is KAGVTQTPRYLIKTRGQQVTLSCSPISGHRSVSWYQQTPGQGLQFLFEYFSETQRNKGNFPGRFSGRQFSNSRSEMNVSTLELGDSALYLCASSEEGGYNEQFFGPGTRLTVL.

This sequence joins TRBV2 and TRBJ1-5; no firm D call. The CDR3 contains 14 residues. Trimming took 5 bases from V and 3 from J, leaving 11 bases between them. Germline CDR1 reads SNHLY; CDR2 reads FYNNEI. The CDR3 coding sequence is TGTGCCAGCAGTATCAGGTATATCAATCAGCCCCAGCATTTT. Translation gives CASSIRYINQPQHF.

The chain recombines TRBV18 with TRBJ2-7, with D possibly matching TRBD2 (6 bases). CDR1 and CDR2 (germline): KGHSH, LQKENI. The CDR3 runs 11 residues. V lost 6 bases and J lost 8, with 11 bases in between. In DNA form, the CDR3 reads TGTGCCAGCTCGTCGGGGGATCAGCAGTACTTC. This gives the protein CASSSGDQQYF.

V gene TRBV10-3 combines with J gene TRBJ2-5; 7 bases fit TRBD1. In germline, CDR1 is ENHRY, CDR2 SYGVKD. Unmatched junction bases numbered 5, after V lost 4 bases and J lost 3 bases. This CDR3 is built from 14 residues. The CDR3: CAISAGQTEETQYF. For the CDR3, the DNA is TGTGCCATCAGTGCGGGACAGACGGAAGAGACCCAGTACTTC.

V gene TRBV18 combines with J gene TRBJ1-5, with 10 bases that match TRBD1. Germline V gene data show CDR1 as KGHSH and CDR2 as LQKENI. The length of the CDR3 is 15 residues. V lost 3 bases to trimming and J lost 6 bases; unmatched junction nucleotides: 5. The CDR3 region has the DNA TGTGCCAGCTCACCTTCGACAGGGGGCTTTCAGCCCCAGCATTTT. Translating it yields CASSPSTGGFQPQHF.

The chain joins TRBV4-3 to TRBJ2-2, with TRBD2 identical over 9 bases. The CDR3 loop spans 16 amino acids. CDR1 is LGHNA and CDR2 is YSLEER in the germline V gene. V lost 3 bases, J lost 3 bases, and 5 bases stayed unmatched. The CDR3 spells CASSQVAGVDTGELFF. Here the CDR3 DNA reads TGCGCCAGCAGCCAGGTAGCGGGGGTCGACACCGGGGAGCTGTTTTTT.

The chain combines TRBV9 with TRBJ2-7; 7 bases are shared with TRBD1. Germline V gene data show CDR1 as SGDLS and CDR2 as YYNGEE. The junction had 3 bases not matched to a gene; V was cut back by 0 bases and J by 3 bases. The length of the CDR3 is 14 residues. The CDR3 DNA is TGTGCCAGCAGCGTAGATCAGGGGGTCTACGAGCAGTACTTC. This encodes CASSVDQGVYEQYF. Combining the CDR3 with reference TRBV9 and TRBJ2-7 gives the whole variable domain DSGVTQTPKHLITATGQRVTLRCSPRSGDLSVYWYQQSLDQGLQFLIQYYNGEERAKGNILERFSAQQFPDLHSELNLSSLELGDSALYFCASSVDQGVYEQYFGPGTRLTVT.

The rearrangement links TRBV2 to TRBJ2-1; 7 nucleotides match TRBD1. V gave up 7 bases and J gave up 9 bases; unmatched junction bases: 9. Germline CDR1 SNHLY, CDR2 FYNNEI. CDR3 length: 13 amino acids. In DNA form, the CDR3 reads TGTGCCAGCACCCGACAGGGCCGGAGTGAGCAGTTCTTC. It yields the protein CASTRQGRSEQFF.